This paragraph covers one T cell receptor (beta chain) sequence. TCRdb's copy holds only in-frame clones and misses some; the assay was immunoSEQ multiplex PCR. Of 200,000 to 250,000 clones detected, about 80% appear once; the ten largest clones hold 2.3%. With 0 bases removed from V and 0 bases from J, the gap between germline ends came to 9 bases. Germline CDR1 is SGHKS and CDR2 is YYEKEE (reference sequence). This CDR3 spans 15 amino acids. This sample is drawn from a study of blood T cell repertoires in COVID-19. Looking at the study overall: Italy, Spain and the United States were the sources of the convalescent and acute COVID-19 samples. Nucleic acid was either cDNA or gDNA, and it came from T cells, B-cell-depleted T cells, or PBMCs.

This clonotype was sampled from an older woman with acute or convalescent COVID-19. Sequencing was performed on peripheral blood. V usage is TRBV5-5 and J usage is TRBJ1-2, with D hard to call. The DNA of the CDR3 is TGTGCCAGCAGCTTGGTTGGTACTCCTAACTATGGCTACACCTTC. Translated: CASSLVGTPNYGYTF.